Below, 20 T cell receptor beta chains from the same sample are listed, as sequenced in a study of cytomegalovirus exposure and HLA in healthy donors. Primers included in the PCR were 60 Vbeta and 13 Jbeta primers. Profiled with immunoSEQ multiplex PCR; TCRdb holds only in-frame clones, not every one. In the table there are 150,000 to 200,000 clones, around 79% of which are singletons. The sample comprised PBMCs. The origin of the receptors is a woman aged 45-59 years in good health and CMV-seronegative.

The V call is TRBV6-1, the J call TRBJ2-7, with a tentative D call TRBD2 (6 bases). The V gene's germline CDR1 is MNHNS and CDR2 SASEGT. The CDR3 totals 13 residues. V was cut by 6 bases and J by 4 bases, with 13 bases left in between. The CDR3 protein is CASSTSTRYEQYF. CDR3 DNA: TGTGCCAGCAGCACTAGCACACGGTACGAGCAGTACTTC.

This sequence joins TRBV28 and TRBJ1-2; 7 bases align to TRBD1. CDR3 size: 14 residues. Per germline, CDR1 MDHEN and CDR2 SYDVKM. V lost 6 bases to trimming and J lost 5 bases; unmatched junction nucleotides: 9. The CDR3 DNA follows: TGTGCCAGCAGAACGGGACAGTCAATTTATGGCTACACCTTC. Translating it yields CASRTGQSIYGYTF.

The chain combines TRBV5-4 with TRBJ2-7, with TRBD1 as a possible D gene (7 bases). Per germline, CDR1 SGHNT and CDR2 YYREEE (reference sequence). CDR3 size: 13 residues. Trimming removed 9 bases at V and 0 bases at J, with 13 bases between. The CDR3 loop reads CATQGGSSYEQYF. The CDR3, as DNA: TGTGCCACGCAGGGGGGAAGCTCCTACGAGCAGTACTTC.

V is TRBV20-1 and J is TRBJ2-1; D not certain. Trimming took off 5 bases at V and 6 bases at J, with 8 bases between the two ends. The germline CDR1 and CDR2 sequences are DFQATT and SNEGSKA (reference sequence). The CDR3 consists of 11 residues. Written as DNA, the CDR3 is TGCAGTGCTCCATCGGGCAATGAGCAGTTCTTC. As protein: CSAPSGNEQFF.

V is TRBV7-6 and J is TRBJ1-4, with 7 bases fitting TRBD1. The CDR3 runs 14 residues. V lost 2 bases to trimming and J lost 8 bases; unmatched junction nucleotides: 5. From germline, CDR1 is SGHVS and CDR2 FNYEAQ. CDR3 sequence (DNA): TGTGCCAGCAGCTTAAACAGGGGAGGAGAAAAACTGTTTTTT. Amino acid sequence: CASSLNRGGEKLFF.

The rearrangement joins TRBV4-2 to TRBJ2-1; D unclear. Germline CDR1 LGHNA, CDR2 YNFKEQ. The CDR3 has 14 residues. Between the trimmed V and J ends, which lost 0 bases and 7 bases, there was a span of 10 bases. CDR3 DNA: TGTGCCAGCAGCCAAGACCGGCAGAGGAATGAGCAGTTCTTC. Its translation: CASSQDRQRNEQFF.

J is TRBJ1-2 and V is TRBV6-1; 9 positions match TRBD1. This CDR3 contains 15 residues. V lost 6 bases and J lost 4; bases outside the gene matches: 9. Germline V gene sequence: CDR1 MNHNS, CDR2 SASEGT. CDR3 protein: CASREGTGGSYGYTF. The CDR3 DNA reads TGTGCCAGCAGGGAGGGTACAGGGGGCAGCTATGGCTACACCTTC.

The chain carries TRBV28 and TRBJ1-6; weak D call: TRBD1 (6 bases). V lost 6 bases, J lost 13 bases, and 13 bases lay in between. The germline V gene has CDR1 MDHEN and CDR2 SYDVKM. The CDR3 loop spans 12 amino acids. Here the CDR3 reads CASRGQGSPLHF. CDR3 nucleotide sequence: TGTGCCAGCAGGGGGCAGGGGAGCCCCCTCCACTTT.

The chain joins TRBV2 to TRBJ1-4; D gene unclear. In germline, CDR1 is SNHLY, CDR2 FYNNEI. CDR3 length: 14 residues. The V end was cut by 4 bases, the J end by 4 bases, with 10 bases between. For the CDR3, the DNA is TGTGCCAGCAGTGGGAGGGCCATTAATGAAAAACTGTTTTTT. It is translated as CASSGRAINEKLFF.

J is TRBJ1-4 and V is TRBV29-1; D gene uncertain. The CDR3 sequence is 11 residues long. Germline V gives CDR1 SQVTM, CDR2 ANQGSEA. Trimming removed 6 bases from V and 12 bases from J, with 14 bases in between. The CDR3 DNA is TGCAGCGTCCTGGCGGCCGGCGAACTGTTTTTT. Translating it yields CSVLAAGELFF.

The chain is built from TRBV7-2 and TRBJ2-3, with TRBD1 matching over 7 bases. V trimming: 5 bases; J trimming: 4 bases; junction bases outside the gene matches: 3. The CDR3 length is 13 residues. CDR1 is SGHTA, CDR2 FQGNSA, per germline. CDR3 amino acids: CASSQTGPDTQYF. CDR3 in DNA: TGTGCCAGCAGCCAGACAGGGCCAGATACGCAGTATTTT. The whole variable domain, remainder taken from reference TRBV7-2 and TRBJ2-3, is GAGVSQSPSNKVTEKGKDVELRCDPISGHTALYWYRQSLGQGLEFLIYFQGNSAPDKSGLPSDRFSAERTGGSVSTLTIQRTQQEDSAVYLCASSQTGPDTQYFGPGTRLTVL.

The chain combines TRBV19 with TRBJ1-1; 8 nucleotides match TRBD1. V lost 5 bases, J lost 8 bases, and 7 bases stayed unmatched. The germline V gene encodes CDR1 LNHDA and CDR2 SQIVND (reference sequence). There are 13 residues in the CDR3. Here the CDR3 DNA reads TGTGCCAGTAGTCCGACAGGGGTGAGGGAAGCTTTCTTT. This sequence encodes CASSPTGVREAFF.

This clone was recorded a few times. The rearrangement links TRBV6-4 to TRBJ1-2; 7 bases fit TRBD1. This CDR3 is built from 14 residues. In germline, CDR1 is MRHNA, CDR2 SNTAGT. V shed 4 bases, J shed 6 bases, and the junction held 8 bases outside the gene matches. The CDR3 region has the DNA TGTGCCAGCAGTGTTGAAGGGGGCCGTCATGGCTACACCTTC. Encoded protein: CASSVEGGRHGYTF.

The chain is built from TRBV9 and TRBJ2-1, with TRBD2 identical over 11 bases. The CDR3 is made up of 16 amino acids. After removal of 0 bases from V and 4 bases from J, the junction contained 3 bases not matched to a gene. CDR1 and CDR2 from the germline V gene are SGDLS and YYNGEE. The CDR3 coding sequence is TGTGCCAGCAGCGTAGGTAGCGGGGGGGGTTACAATGAGCAGTTCTTC. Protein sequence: CASSVGSGGGYNEQFF.

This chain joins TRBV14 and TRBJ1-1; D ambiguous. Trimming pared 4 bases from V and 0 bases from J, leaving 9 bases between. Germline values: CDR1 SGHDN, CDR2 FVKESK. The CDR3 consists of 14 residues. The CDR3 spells CASSRAGMNTEAFF. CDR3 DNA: TGTGCCAGCAGCCGTGCGGGTATGAACACTGAAGCTTTCTTT. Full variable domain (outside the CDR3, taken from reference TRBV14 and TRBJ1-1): EAGVTQFPSHSVIEKGQTVTLRCDPISGHDNLYWYRRVMGKEIKFLLHFVKESKQDESGMPNNRFLAERTGGTYSTLKVQPAELEDSGVYFCASSRAGMNTEAFFGQGTRLTVV.

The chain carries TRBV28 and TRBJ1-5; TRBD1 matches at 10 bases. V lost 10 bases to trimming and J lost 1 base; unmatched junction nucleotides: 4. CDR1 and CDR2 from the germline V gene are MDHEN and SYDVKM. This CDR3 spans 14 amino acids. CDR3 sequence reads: CAIGDRGSNQPQHF. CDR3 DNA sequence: TGTGCCATCGGGGACAGGGGAAGCAATCAGCCCCAGCATTTT.

The CDR3 DNA is TGCAGCGTCGGGACTAGCACAGATACGCAGTATTTT. Residues: CSVGTSTDTQYF. The V call is TRBV29-1, the J call TRBJ2-3, with D tentatively TRBD2 (6 bases). Germline-derived CDR1 and CDR2 are SQVTM and ANQGSEA. V lost 6 bases and J lost 0, with 7 bases in between. This CDR3 has 12 amino acids.

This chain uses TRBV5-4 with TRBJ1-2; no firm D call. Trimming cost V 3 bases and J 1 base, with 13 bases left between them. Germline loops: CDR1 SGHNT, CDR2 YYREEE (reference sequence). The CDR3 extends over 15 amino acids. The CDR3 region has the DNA TGTGCCAGCAGCTCGACTAAGGACGGTAACTATGGCTACACCTTC. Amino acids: CASSSTKDGNYGYTF.

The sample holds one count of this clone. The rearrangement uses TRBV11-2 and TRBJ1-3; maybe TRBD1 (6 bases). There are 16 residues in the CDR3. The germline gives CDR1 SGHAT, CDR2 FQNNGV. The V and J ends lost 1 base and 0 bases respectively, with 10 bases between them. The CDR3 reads CASSLVGGNSGNTIYF. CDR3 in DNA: TGTGCCAGCAGCTTAGTAGGGGGTAACTCTGGAAACACCATATATTTT. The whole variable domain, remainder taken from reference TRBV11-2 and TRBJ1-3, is EAGVAQSPRYKIIEKRQSVAFWCNPISGHATLYWYQQILGQGPKLLIQFQNNGVVDDSQLPKDRFSAERLKGVDSTLKIQPAKLEDSAVYLCASSLVGGNSGNTIYFGEGSWLTVV.

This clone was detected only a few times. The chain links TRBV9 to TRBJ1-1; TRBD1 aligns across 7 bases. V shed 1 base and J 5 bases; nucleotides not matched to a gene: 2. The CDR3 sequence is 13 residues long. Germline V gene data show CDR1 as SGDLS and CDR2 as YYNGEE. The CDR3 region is CASSVQGGTEAFF. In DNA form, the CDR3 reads TGTGCCAGCAGCGTACAGGGGGGAACTGAAGCTTTCTTT.